Listed below are T cell receptor beta chains from one sample, sequenced in a study of neoadjuvant anti-PD-1 for oral cavity cancer. Assay used: immunoSEQ multiplex PCR; TCRdb lists only in-frame clones, some missing. The table has about 14,000 clones, roughly 67% seen once; the top ten hold 2.2%. This sample comprised PBMCs, obtained before nivolumab (anti-PD-1) treatment. Every receptor here comes from a person between 40 and 85 years old with oral cavity squamous cell carcinoma. CDR3s include the opening cysteine and the closing phenylalanine or tryptophan. A D gene is named only where the DNA matches it firmly. Some rows mark clone size as missing; the rest say once, few, many or name a class of expanded clone.

v_call: TRBV18; d_call: TRBD1; clone_size: .; j_call: TRBJ1-1; cdr3_nt: TGTGCCAGCTCACCACAACAGGGGGGAGACGGAGCTTTCTTT; cdr3_aa: CASSPQQGGDGAFF
v_call: TRBV11-2; d_call: .; clone_size: .; j_call: TRBJ2-2; cdr3_nt: TGTGCCAGCAGCTGGGGGACGGGAAACACCGGGGAGCTGTTTTTT; cdr3_aa: CASSWGTGNTGELFF
v_call: TRBV2; d_call: TRBD2; clone_size: .; j_call: TRBJ2-3; cdr3_nt: TGTGCCAGCAGTGAGTACCCGGGACTATCTAGCACAGATACGCAGTATTTT; cdr3_aa: CASSEYPGLSSTDTQYF
v_call: TRBV7-6; d_call: TRBD2; clone_size: .; j_call: TRBJ2-1; cdr3_nt: TGTGCCAGCAGCTATGGACTAGCGGTAGGTGAGCAGTTCTTC; cdr3_aa: CASSYGLAVGEQFF
v_call: TRBV5-4; d_call: TRBD2; clone_size: few; j_call: TRBJ2-2; cdr3_nt: TGTGCCAGCAGCGCGTCCGGGACTAGCGGGAGGGCCGGGGCCGGGGAGCTGTTTTTT; cdr3_aa: CASSASGTSGRAGAGELFF
v_call: TRBV9; d_call: .; clone_size: .; j_call: TRBJ2-7; cdr3_nt: TGTGCCAGCAGCGTAGACTGGAGCTACTCCTACGAGCAGTACTTC; cdr3_aa: CASSVDWSYSYEQYF
v_call: TRBV18; d_call: TRBD1; clone_size: .; j_call: TRBJ1-1; cdr3_nt: TGTGCCAGCTCACTATTTCGGGACAGCTCACTTGGAGGGACTGAAGCTTTCTTT; cdr3_aa: CASSLFRDSSLGGTEAFF
v_call: TRBV6-1; d_call: TRBD2; clone_size: .; j_call: TRBJ2-3; cdr3_nt: TGTGCCAGCAGTGCACTAGCGGGACCGAGCACAGATACGCAGTATTTT; cdr3_aa: CASSALAGPSTDTQYF
v_call: TRBV10-2; d_call: .; clone_size: .; j_call: TRBJ2-2; cdr3_nt: TGCGCCAGCAAGGGAGGAAGAACCGGGGAGCTGTTTTTT; cdr3_aa: CASKGGRTGELFF
v_call: TRBV2; d_call: .; clone_size: .; j_call: TRBJ1-1; cdr3_nt: TGTGCCAGCAGACCCCGGGACGGATCTAAGAACACTGAAGCTTTCTTT; cdr3_aa: CASRPRDGSKNTEAFF
v_call: TRBV6-1; d_call: .; clone_size: once; j_call: TRBJ1-1; cdr3_nt: TGTGCCAGCAGTCCCTTGACAGGAGGGAACACTGAAGCTTTCTTT; cdr3_aa: CASSPLTGGNTEAFF
v_call: TRBV5-1; d_call: TRBD1; clone_size: .; j_call: TRBJ1-2; cdr3_nt: TGCGCCAGCACCGCCACAGGGGCTAACTATGGCTACACCTTC; cdr3_aa: CASTATGANYGYTF
v_call: TRBV5-6; d_call: .; clone_size: .; j_call: TRBJ1-5; cdr3_nt: TGTGCCAGCAGCCTTATGGGGGTCGACAATCAGCCCCAGCATTTT; cdr3_aa: CASSLMGVDNQPQHF
v_call: TRBV5-1; d_call: .; clone_size: .; j_call: TRBJ1-1; cdr3_nt: TGCGCCAGCAGCTTTCCGCCGGGACAGAACACTGAAGCTTTCTTT; cdr3_aa: CASSFPPGQNTEAFF
v_call: TRBV6-1; d_call: .; clone_size: few; j_call: TRBJ2-2; cdr3_nt: TGTGCCAGCAGTGTCGGGGGGCGCCGGACCGGGGAGCTGTTTTTT; cdr3_aa: CASSVGGRRTGELFF
v_call: TRBV7-9; d_call: .; clone_size: few; j_call: TRBJ2-7; cdr3_nt: TGTGCCAGCAGCTTTTCCCTCTCCTACGAGCAGTACTTC; cdr3_aa: CASSFSLSYEQYF
v_call: TRBV11-2; d_call: .; clone_size: .; j_call: TRBJ2-1; cdr3_nt: TGTGCCAGCAGCTCCGACTTGTATTACAATGAGCAGTTCTTC; cdr3_aa: CASSSDLYYNEQFF
v_call: TRBV4-1; d_call: .; clone_size: few; j_call: TRBJ2-1; cdr3_nt: TGCGCCAGCAGCCAAGATCCCCAGGGCGCCCAGAATGAGCAGTTCTTC; cdr3_aa: CASSQDPQGAQNEQFF
v_call: TRBV25-1; d_call: TRBD1; clone_size: once; j_call: TRBJ1-4; cdr3_nt: TGTGCCAGCAGTGAAGAGAAAGGACAGGGCCCTGGAAGTGAAAAACTGTTTTTT; cdr3_aa: CASSEEKGQGPGSEKLFF
v_call: TRBV5-1; d_call: TRBD1; clone_size: few; j_call: TRBJ1-5; cdr3_nt: TGCGCCAGCAGCTTGGTGCCCGGACAGGGCAATCAGCCCCAGCATTTT; cdr3_aa: CASSLVPGQGNQPQHF
v_call: TRBV21-1; d_call: .; clone_size: .; j_call: TRBJ1-1; cdr3_nt: TGTGCCAGCAGCAAAGTTGGACGGGCTGGCCGGAGGGGAAACACTGAAGCTTTCTTT; cdr3_aa: CASSKVGRAGRRGNTEAFF
v_call: TRBV2; d_call: .; clone_size: once; j_call: TRBJ1-4; cdr3_nt: TGTGCCAGCCGCCGGGCGGGGCCGAATGAAAAACTGTTTTTT; cdr3_aa: CASRRAGPNEKLFF
v_call: TRBV5-8; d_call: .; clone_size: .; j_call: TRBJ2-7; cdr3_nt: TGTGCCAGTGACAGGTCAACCTACGAGCAGTACTTC; cdr3_aa: CASDRSTYEQYF
v_call: TRBV5-1; d_call: TRBD1; clone_size: .; j_call: TRBJ2-3; cdr3_nt: TGCGCCAGCAGCTCGGGGACAGCCGGCAGCACAGATACGCAGTATTTT; cdr3_aa: CASSSGTAGSTDTQYF
v_call: TRBV25-1; d_call: TRBD1; clone_size: .; j_call: TRBJ1-6; cdr3_nt: TGTGCCAGCAGTGGACAGGGAATCAATTCACCCCTCCACTTT; cdr3_aa: CASSGQGINSPLHF
v_call: TRBV9; d_call: TRBD2; clone_size: .; j_call: TRBJ2-2; cdr3_nt: TGTGCCAGCACCGAGCGGGAGATTATCACCGGGGAGCTGTTTTTT; cdr3_aa: CASTEREIITGELFF
v_call: TRBV30; d_call: TRBD2; clone_size: .; j_call: TRBJ2-1; cdr3_nt: TGTGCCTGGAGTGTGTCTAGCGGGAGGGCCTATTACAATGAGCAGTTCTTC; cdr3_aa: CAWSVSSGRAYYNEQFF
v_call: TRBV11-2; d_call: .; clone_size: .; j_call: TRBJ2-6; cdr3_nt: TGTGCCAGCAGGTTGGGACCGGGGGCCAACGTCCTGACTTTC; cdr3_aa: CASRLGPGANVLTF
v_call: TRBV7-7; d_call: .; clone_size: few; j_call: TRBJ2-2; cdr3_nt: TGTGCCAGCAGCTTAGGGTCAGGGACCGGGGAGCTGTTTTTT; cdr3_aa: CASSLGSGTGELFF
v_call: TRBV5-6; d_call: .; clone_size: .; j_call: TRBJ2-1; cdr3_nt: TGTGCCAGCAGCTTTAACAGTGAGCAGTTCTTC; cdr3_aa: CASSFNSEQFF
v_call: TRBV7-8; d_call: .; clone_size: .; j_call: TRBJ1-3; cdr3_nt: TGTGCCAGCAGCCCACGGTTACCCTCTGGAAACACCATATATTTT; cdr3_aa: CASSPRLPSGNTIYF
v_call: TRBV7-2; d_call: TRBD1; clone_size: .; j_call: TRBJ1-3; cdr3_nt: TGTGCCAGCAGCTCAGCCGTCCCGGGACAGGTACCCTCTGGAAACACCATATATTTT; cdr3_aa: CASSSAVPGQVPSGNTIYF
v_call: TRBV7-9; d_call: .; clone_size: .; j_call: TRBJ1-5; cdr3_nt: TGTGCCAGCTCACCGGGTAGCAATCAGCCCCAGCATTTT; cdr3_aa: CASSPGSNQPQHF
v_call: TRBV10-1; d_call: .; clone_size: .; j_call: TRBJ2-5; cdr3_nt: TGCGCCAGCAGTGAGTCTGGCGGCAGGGCCAAAGAGACCCAGTACTTC; cdr3_aa: CASSESGGRAKETQYF
v_call: TRBV5-4; d_call: TRBD1; clone_size: .; j_call: TRBJ1-1; cdr3_nt: TGTGCCAGCAGCCTAGGACAGGAACGGATGAACACTGAAGCTTTCTTT; cdr3_aa: CASSLGQERMNTEAFF
v_call: TRBV5-1; d_call: .; clone_size: .; j_call: TRBJ2-1; cdr3_nt: TGCGCCAGCAGCTTGTCACTGCAATCCTACAATGAGCAGTTCTTC; cdr3_aa: CASSLSLQSYNEQFF
v_call: TRBV14; d_call: .; clone_size: .; j_call: TRBJ2-2; cdr3_nt: TGTGCCAGCAGCCACCCGCCGCAGGGATTCGGCACCGGGGAGCTGTTTTTT; cdr3_aa: CASSHPPQGFGTGELFF
v_call: TRBV4-1; d_call: .; clone_size: .; j_call: TRBJ1-3; cdr3_nt: TGCGCCAGCAGCCAAGACCCCCGCGGACACTCTGGAAACACCATATATTTT; cdr3_aa: CASSQDPRGHSGNTIYF
v_call: TRBV2; d_call: .; clone_size: .; j_call: TRBJ2-1; cdr3_nt: TGTGCCAGCAGTAGAACTGTTTTTGGCAATGAGCAGTTCTTC; cdr3_aa: CASSRTVFGNEQFF
v_call: TRBV10-3; d_call: .; clone_size: .; j_call: TRBJ1-2; cdr3_nt: TGTGCCATCGCGGTTCTAGGGGGGGGAGATGGCTACACCTTC; cdr3_aa: CAIAVLGGGDGYTF
v_call: TRBV18; d_call: TRBD1; clone_size: .; j_call: TRBJ1-5; cdr3_nt: TGTGCCAGCTCAAGAGGGACAGGGGGCGATCAGCCCCAGCATTTT; cdr3_aa: CASSRGTGGDQPQHF
v_call: TRBV29-1; d_call: .; clone_size: .; j_call: TRBJ1-1; cdr3_nt: TGCAGCGTTGAGGTCCAGCTGAACACTGAAGCTTTCTTT; cdr3_aa: CSVEVQLNTEAFF
v_call: TRBV5-1; d_call: TRBD1; clone_size: few; j_call: TRBJ2-1; cdr3_nt: TGCGCCAGCAGCCAACCTAACAGGGGGCAGGGCGATGAGCAGTTCTTC; cdr3_aa: CASSQPNRGQGDEQFF
v_call: TRBV15; d_call: .; clone_size: .; j_call: TRBJ2-1; cdr3_nt: TGTGCCACCAGCAGAGTTCAACCCAATGAGCAGTTCTTC; cdr3_aa: CATSRVQPNEQFF
v_call: TRBV18; d_call: .; clone_size: .; j_call: TRBJ2-7; cdr3_nt: TGTGCCAGCTCACCGAACAACTACGAGCAGTACTTC; cdr3_aa: CASSPNNYEQYF
v_call: TRBV5-1; d_call: TRBD2; clone_size: .; j_call: TRBJ2-3; cdr3_nt: TGCGCCAGCAGCTTGATCCCAGCGGGAGGCACAGATACGCAGTATTTT; cdr3_aa: CASSLIPAGGTDTQYF
v_call: TRBV6-4; d_call: .; clone_size: .; j_call: TRBJ1-5; cdr3_nt: TGTGCCAGCAGTGAAAATGGACGTAGCAATCAGCCCCAGCATTTT; cdr3_aa: CASSENGRSNQPQHF
v_call: TRBV27; d_call: TRBD2; clone_size: few; j_call: TRBJ2-5; cdr3_nt: TGTGCCAGCAGTTTGGGGACTAGCGCCTACCAAGAGACCCAGTACTTC; cdr3_aa: CASSLGTSAYQETQYF
v_call: TRBV28; d_call: TRBD1; clone_size: .; j_call: TRBJ1-6; cdr3_nt: TGTGCCAGCAGTTCGGGACAGGGGATACCCAATTCACCCCTCCACTTT; cdr3_aa: CASSSGQGIPNSPLHF
v_call: TRBV28; d_call: TRBD1; clone_size: .; j_call: TRBJ1-1; cdr3_nt: TGTGCCAGCAGTTTATCCTTAGGGGGCGGACTGAACACTGAAGCTTTCTTT; cdr3_aa: CASSLSLGGGLNTEAFF
v_call: TRBV7-2; d_call: TRBD1; clone_size: few; j_call: TRBJ1-1; cdr3_nt: TGTGCCAGCAGCTACCTACAGGGGAATTTGGCTGAAGCTTTCTTT; cdr3_aa: CASSYLQGNLAEAFF
v_call: TRBV10-1; d_call: TRBD2; clone_size: .; j_call: TRBJ2-3; cdr3_nt: TGCGCCAGCAAACGGGGGGGCACAGATACGCAGTATTTT; cdr3_aa: CASKRGGTDTQYF
v_call: TRBV27; d_call: .; clone_size: .; j_call: TRBJ1-5; cdr3_nt: TGTGCCAGCAGTTTATCGGTCCCCGGCAGGGGCCGCCTGGGGCCCGATAGCAATCAGCCCCAGCATTTT; cdr3_aa: CASSLSVPGRGRLGPDSNQPQHF
v_call: TRBV19; d_call: .; clone_size: .; j_call: TRBJ1-1; cdr3_nt: TGTGCCAGTAGTATTAAAATTGGCACTGAAGCTTTCTTT; cdr3_aa: CASSIKIGTEAFF